Shown below are 2 T cell receptor beta chains from a single sample sequenced in a study of glioma-infiltrating T cells after dendritic cell vaccination (dated by TCRdb to 2016 to 2018). To prepare the library, the immunoSEQ multiplex PCR assay was applied. Sourced from immuneACCESS, this table was stored by TCRdb with only in-frame sequences that have V and J called. A share of the clones is absent; for the studies checked, an unresolved V gene accounts for under half, and the remainder has no known explanation. Within this sample are approximately 82,000 clones, with approximately 90% of them counted one time only. The top ten clones comprise approximately 3.4% of the sample. The material sequenced was blood, taken before dendritic cell vaccination. Every receptor here comes from a human donor with glioblastoma.

This chain connects TRBV5-5 to TRBJ1-6, with unresolved D. Germline V gene sequence: CDR1 SGHKS, CDR2 YYEKEE (reference sequence). V lost 7 bases to trimming and J lost 0 bases, with 11 bases between them. This CDR3 contains 15 residues. CDR3 DNA sequence: TGTGCCAGCGCATGGGCGAGCTCCTATAATTCACCCCTCCACTTT. Translating it yields CASAWASSYNSPLHF.

The J gene is TRBJ2-5, the V gene TRBV7-9, with TRBD2 matching over 9 bases. In germline, CDR1 is SEHNR, CDR2 FQNEAQ (reference sequence). The CDR3 runs to 16 residues. V dropped 1 base and J dropped 4; count of bases not matched to a gene: 7. The CDR3 reads CASSLERGGAGETQYF. The CDR3 DNA is TGTGCCAGCAGCTTAGAGCGCGGGGGGGCCGGAGAGACCCAGTACTTC. The whole variable domain, filled in from reference TRBV7-9 and TRBJ2-5, reads DTGVSQNPRHKITKRGQNVTFRCDPISEHNRLYWYRQTLGQGPEFLTYFQNEAQLEKSRLLSDRFSAERPKGSFSTLEIQRTEQGDSAMYLCASSLERGGAGETQYFGPGTRLLVL.